Below, 8 T cell receptor beta chains from the same sample are listed, as sequenced in a study of regulatory T cells in long-lasting Graves disease. Relying on iRepertoire HTBI primers and Arm-PCR of CDR3 regions, the team built TCR beta libraries. From the multiplex PCR reads, TCRdb called clonotypes with MiXCR, one entry per CDR3 protein. Here the sample spans approximately 270,000 distinct CDR3 sequences, about 18% being singletons. The time point was: newly diagnosed GD, antithyroid drugs for less than 3 months. Making the TCR library involved RNA that had been extracted from PBMCs. The same specimen was also included in a second study, on T cells in Graves' hyperthyroidism and ophthalmopathy.

The source material was peripheral blood mononuclear cells (PBMCs), sampled at new diagnosis, from a patient treated with antithyroid drugs. Receptors originate from a woman in her thirties with Graves disease.

This clonotype was picked up many times. This chain joins TRBV20-1 and TRBJ1-1, with TRBD1 as a possible D gene (6 bases). This CDR3 region has 15 residues. The germline V gene encodes CDR1 DFQATT and CDR2 SNEGSKA (reference sequence). The V end was cut by 3 bases, the J end by 3 bases, with 17 bases between. In nucleotides, the CDR3 is TGCAGTGCTAGTGCCGTGGTTAGGGGGTACACTGAAGCTTTCTTT. It translates to CSASAVVRGYTEAFF.

Only a few counts were recorded for this clonotype. J is TRBJ1-2 and V is TRBV6-1, with a weak D call TRBD1 (5 bases). There are 17 residues in the CDR3. The V end lost 0 bases, the J end lost 0 bases, and 14 bases lay between the germline ends. CDR1 MNHNS and CDR2 SASEGT come from the germline V gene. The CDR3 loop is CASSEASGHIANYGYTF. The CDR3 bases are TGTGCCAGCAGTGAAGCCTCGGGGCATATTGCTAACTATGGCTACACCTTC.

This clonotype came up many times. The chain is built from TRBV7-7 and TRBJ2-2; perhaps TRBD1 as D (6 bases). The germline gives CDR1 SSHAT, CDR2 FNYEAQ (reference sequence). This CDR3 contains 12 residues. The CDR3 bases are TGTGCTAGCGAGGGGGACACCGGGGAGCTGTTTTTT. Translating it yields CASEGDTGELFF.

The sample holds many counts of this clonotype. This sequence joins TRBV20-1 and TRBJ2-7; D unresolved. The CDR3 is 16 residues long. V lost 0 bases and J lost 0, with 15 bases in between. From germline, CDR1 is DFQATT and CDR2 SNEGSKA (reference sequence). The CDR3 loop is CSARDVSGSSSYEQYF. CDR3 coding DNA: TGCAGTGCTAGAGATGTGAGTGGGTCGAGCTCCTACGAGCAGTACTTC.

This clonotype was picked up many times. The chain couples TRBV6-1 to TRBJ1-1; the D is unclear. The CDR3 is made up of 14 amino acids. V was pared by 6 bases and J by 1 base, with 12 bases between. Germline CDR1 is MNHNS and CDR2 is SASEGT. The DNA for the CDR3 is TGTGCCAGCAGGGTCCTAGGCGGGAACACTGAAGCTTTCTTT. It yields the protein CASRVLGGNTEAFF.

This clonotype was counted many times. The chain employs TRBV19 and TRBJ1-1; TRBD1 agrees at 8 bases. In germline, CDR1 is LNHDA, CDR2 SQIVND (reference sequence). The CDR3 is 12 amino acids. V dropped 8 bases and J dropped 1; count of bases not matched to a gene: 0. The CDR3 is CASGTGNTEAFF. CDR3 nucleotide sequence: TGTGCCAGTGGGACAGGGAACACTGAAGCTTTCTTT.

In this sample, this clonotype turned up a few times. This sequence joins TRBV12-3 or TRBV12-4 and TRBJ1-5; D remains unclear. V was pared by 5 bases and J by 5 bases, with 7 bases between. The CDR3 totals 12 residues. The DNA of the CDR3 is TGTGCCAGCAGTATATCCGATCAGCCCCAGCATTTT. Translated, it gives CASSISDQPQHF.

This clonotype was counted a single time. Possible read error: a much larger clone is one base away. The J gene is TRBJ2-5, the V gene TRBV7-9; D unclear. Trimming left V 5 bases short and J 2 bases short, with 9 bases between. Germline V CDR1 and CDR2: SEHNR, FQNEAQ (reference sequence). This CDR3 is 13 amino acids long. The CDR3 bases are TGTGCCAGCAGCACGAGGCTTCAAGAGACCCAGTACTTC. Translation: CASSTRLQETQYF. Supplemented by reference TRBV7-9 and TRBJ2-5, the full variable domain reads DTGVSQNPRHKITKRGQNVTFRCDPISEHNRLYWYRQTLGQGPEFLTYFQNEAQLEKSRLLSDRFSAERPKGSFSTLEIQRTEQGDSAMYLCASSTRLQETQYFGPGTRLLVL.